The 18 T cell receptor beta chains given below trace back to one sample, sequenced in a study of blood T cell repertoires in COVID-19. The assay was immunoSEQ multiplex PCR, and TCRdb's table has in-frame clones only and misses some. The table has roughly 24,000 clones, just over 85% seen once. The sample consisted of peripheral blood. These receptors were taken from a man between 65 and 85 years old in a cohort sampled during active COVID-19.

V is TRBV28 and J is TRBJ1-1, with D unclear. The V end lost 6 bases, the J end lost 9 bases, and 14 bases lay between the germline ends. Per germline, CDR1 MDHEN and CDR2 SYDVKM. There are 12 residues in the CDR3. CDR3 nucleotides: TGTGCCAGCAGCCCCCAGTACCCCCAAGCTTTCTTT. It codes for CASSPQYPQAFF.

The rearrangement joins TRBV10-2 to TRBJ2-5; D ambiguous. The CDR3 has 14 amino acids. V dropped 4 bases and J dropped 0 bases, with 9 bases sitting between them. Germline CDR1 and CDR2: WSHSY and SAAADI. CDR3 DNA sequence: TGCGCCAGCAGTGGTCTTATGTACCAAGAGACCCAGTACTTC. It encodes CASSGLMYQETQYF.

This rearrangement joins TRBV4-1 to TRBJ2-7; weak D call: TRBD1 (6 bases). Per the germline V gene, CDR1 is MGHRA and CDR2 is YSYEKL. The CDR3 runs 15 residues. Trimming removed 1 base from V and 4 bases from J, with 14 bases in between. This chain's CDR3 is CASSQADGQPYEQYF. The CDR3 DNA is TGCGCCAGCAGCCAAGCCGACGGACAGCCTTACGAGCAGTACTTC.

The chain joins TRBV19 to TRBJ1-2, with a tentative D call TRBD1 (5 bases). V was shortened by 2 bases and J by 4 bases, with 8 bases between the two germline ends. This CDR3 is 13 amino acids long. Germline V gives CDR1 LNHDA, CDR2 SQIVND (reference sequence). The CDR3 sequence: CASSIQGSYGYTF. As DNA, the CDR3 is TGTGCCAGTAGTATACAGGGATCCTATGGCTACACCTTC.

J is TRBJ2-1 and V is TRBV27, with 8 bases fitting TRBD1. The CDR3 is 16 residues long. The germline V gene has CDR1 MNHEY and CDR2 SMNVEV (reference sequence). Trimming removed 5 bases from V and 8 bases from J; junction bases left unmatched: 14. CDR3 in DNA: TGTGCCAGCAGTCCCCCAGGGGGACAGGAATGGCATGAGCAGTTCTTC. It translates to CASSPPGGQEWHEQFF.

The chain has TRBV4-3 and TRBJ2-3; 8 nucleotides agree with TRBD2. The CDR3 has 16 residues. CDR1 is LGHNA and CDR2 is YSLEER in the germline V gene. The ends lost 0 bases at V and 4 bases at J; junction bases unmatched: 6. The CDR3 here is CASSQDAAGVADTQYF. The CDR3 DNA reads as TGCGCCAGCAGCCAAGATGCAGCGGGAGTCGCAGATACGCAGTATTTT.

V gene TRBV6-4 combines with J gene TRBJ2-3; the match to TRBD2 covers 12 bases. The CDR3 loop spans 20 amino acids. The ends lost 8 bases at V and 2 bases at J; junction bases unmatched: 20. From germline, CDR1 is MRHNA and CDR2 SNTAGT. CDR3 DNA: TGTGCCAGCCCCTCGATAGGTCATGAAAGACTAGCGGGAGACACAGATACGCAGTATTTT. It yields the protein CASPSIGHERLAGDTDTQYF.

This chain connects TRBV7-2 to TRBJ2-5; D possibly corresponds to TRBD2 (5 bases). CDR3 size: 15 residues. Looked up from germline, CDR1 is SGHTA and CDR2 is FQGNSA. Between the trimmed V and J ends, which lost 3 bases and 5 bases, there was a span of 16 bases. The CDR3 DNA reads TGTGCCAGCAGCTTCCGCGCCCTCGGGATCGAGACCCAGTACTTC. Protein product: CASSFRALGIETQYF.

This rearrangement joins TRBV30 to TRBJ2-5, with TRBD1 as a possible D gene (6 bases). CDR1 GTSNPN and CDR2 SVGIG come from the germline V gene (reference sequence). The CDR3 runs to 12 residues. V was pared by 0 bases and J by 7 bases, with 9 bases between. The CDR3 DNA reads TGTGCCTGGAGTGTCCGAGGGGGGACCCAGTACTTC. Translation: CAWSVRGGTQYF.

The CDR3 region has the DNA TGCAGCGTAGACTTGACAGGGGGGAACACTGAAGCTTTCTTT. This encodes CSVDLTGGNTEAFF. This chain uses TRBV29-1 with TRBJ1-1, with 9 bases fitting TRBD1. The trim removed 6 bases at V and 1 base at J, leaving 6 bases unmatched. This CDR3 contains 14 residues. CDR1 is SQVTM and CDR2 is ANQGSEA in the germline V gene.

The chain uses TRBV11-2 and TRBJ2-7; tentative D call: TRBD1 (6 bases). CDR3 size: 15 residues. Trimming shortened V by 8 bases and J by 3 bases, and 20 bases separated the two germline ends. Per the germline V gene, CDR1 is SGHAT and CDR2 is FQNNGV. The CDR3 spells CASAPIWGHRYEQYF. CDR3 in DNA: TGTGCCAGCGCCCCAATTTGGGGGCACCGCTACGAGCAGTACTTC.

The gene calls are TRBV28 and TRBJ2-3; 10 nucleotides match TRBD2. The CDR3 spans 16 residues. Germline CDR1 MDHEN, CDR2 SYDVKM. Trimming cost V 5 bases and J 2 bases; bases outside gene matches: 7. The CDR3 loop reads CASSVWTSGFTDTQYF. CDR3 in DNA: TGTGCCAGCAGTGTCTGGACTAGCGGATTCACAGATACGCAGTATTTT.

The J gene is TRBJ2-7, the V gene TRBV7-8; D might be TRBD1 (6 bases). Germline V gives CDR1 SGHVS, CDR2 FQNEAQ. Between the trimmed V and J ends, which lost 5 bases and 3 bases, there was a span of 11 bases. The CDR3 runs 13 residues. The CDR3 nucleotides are TGTGCCAGCAGCCGCCGGGACAACTACGAGCAGTACTTC. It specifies CASSRRDNYEQYF. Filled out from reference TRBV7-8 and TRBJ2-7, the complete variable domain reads GAGVSQSPRYKVAKRGQDVALRCDPISGHVSLFWYQQALGQGPEFLTYFQNEAQLDKSGLPSDRFFAERPEGSVSTLKIQRTQQEDSAVYLCASSRRDNYEQYFGPGTRLTVT.

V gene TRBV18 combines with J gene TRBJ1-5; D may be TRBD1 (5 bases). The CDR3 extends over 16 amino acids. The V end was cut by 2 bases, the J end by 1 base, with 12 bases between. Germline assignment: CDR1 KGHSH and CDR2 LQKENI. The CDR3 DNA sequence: TGTGCCAGCTCACCAGGGGCGGCAGGCAGCAATCAGCCCCAGCATTTT. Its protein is CASSPGAAGSNQPQHF.

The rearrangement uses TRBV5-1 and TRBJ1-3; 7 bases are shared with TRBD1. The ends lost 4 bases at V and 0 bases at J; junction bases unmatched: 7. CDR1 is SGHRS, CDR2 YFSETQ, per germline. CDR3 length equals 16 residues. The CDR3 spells CASSPGTDPSGNTIYF. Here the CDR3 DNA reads TGCGCCAGCAGCCCCGGGACAGACCCCTCTGGAAACACCATATATTTT.

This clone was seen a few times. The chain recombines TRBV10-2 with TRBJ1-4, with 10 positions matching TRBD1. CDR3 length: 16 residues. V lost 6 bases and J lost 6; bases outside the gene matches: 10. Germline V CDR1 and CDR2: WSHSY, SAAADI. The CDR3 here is CASRGTPGQGYEKLFF. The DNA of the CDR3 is TGCGCCAGCAGGGGAACCCCGGGACAGGGGTATGAAAAACTGTTTTTT.

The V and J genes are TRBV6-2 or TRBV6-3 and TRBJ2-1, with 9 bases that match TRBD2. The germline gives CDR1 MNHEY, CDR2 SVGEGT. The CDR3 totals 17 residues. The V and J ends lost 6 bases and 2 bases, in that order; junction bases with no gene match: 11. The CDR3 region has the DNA TGTGCCAGCAGCCCTCGAGCGGGAGGTGGCCCCTACAATGAGCAGTTCTTC. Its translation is CASSPRAGGGPYNEQFF.

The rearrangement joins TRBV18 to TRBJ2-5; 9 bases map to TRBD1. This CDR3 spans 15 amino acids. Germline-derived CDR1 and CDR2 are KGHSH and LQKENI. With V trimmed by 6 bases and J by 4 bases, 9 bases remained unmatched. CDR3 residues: CASSPNRGRGETQYF. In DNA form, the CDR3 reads TGTGCCAGCTCGCCCAACAGGGGGCGCGGAGAGACCCAGTACTTC.